One and the same sample provided the 8 T cell receptor beta chains below, sequenced in a study of graft-versus-host responses after intestinal transplantation. These receptors' antigens are unknown. Sequencing was performed with immunoSEQ multiplex PCR; in TCRdb, only in-frame clones are kept and a portion is missing. Among about 110,000 clones, approximately 90% were seen once, and the ten largest hold roughly 0.24%. This specimen consisted of unstimulated CD4+ T cells sorted from spleen or lymph node cells, obtained before transplant. Receptors originate from a human donor who was the organ donor for an intestinal transplant.

This chain uses TRBV5-6 with TRBJ2-7, with D maybe TRBD1 (5 bases). This CDR3 spans 13 amino acids. Trimming took off 0 bases at V and 5 bases at J, with 9 bases between the two ends. The germline CDR1 and CDR2 sequences are SGHDT and YYEEEE. The CDR3 DNA reads as TGTGCCAGCAGCTTGGTGTGGGGCGACGAGCAGTACTTC. This sequence encodes CASSLVWGDEQYF.

This clone has only a few counts. The V call is TRBV6-6, the J call TRBJ1-2, with D unclear. The CDR3 loop spans 14 amino acids. Germline CDR1 and CDR2: MNHNY and SVGAGI (reference sequence). Trimming removed 8 bases from V and 2 bases from J, with 15 bases in between. The CDR3, as DNA: TGTGCCAGCTCGCAACCGGGGTGGAACTATGGCTACACCTTC. Translating it yields CASSQPGWNYGYTF.

J is TRBJ2-1 and V is TRBV13; D not certain. The V and J ends lost 0 bases and 0 bases respectively, with 6 bases between them. CDR3 length: 15 amino acids. Germline loops: CDR1 PRHDT, CDR2 FYEKMQ (reference sequence). CDR3 in amino acids: CASSLGLSSYNEQFF. Written as DNA, the CDR3 is TGTGCCAGCAGCTTAGGCCTGAGCTCCTACAATGAGCAGTTCTTC.

CDR3 nucleotide sequence: TGCGCCAGCAGCCAAGTTGGGGGGCGTGCAGATACGCAGTATTTT. This translates into CASSQVGGRADTQYF. The gene calls are TRBV4-1 and TRBJ2-3, with D perhaps assigned TRBD1 or TRBD2 (6 bases each). The V gene lost 1 base and the J gene lost 4 bases, with 12 bases spanning the gap. There are 15 residues in the CDR3. Germline loops: CDR1 MGHRA, CDR2 YSYEKL.

On this clone: At one end the junction does not follow the germline gene, possibly because of a read error. The chain uses TRBV7-2 and TRBJ2-7; D not resolved. The CDR3 length is 13 residues. From germline, CDR1 is SGHTA and CDR2 FQGNSA. The DNA of the CDR3 is TGTGCCAGCAGCTTAGCGGCGGCCGACAAATGGACCTTC. It translates to CASSLAAADKWTF.

The chain carries TRBV5-4 and TRBJ2-7; D uncertain. The CDR3 contains 13 residues. Germline-derived CDR1 and CDR2 are SGHNT and YYREEE (reference sequence). Trimming left V 4 bases short and J 6 bases short, with 14 bases between. CDR3 loop: CASSPDPVGEQYF. CDR3 DNA: TGTGCCAGCAGCCCGGACCCCGTCGGCGAGCAGTACTTC.

The V call is TRBV6-4, the J call TRBJ2-1; D is unresolved. CDR3 length: 14 amino acids. The V gene's germline CDR1 is MRHNA and CDR2 SNTAGT. V was clipped by 3 bases and J by 0 bases, with 6 bases between them. CDR3 amino acids: CASSEQSSYNEQFF. Here the CDR3 DNA reads TGTGCCAGCAGTGAACAGTCCTCCTACAATGAGCAGTTCTTC.

The chain couples TRBV6-6 to TRBJ2-1, with D possibly TRBD2 on 5 matching bases. Germline lookup yields CDR1 MNHNY and CDR2 SVGAGI (reference sequence). V lost 2 bases to trimming and J lost 15 bases, with 17 bases between them. The CDR3 consists of 13 residues. The CDR3 region is CASSYLHGSSRFF. Here the CDR3 DNA reads TGTGCCAGCAGTTACCTTCACGGGTCTAGCCGGTTCTTC.